The rows below give T cell receptor beta chains drawn from one sample of a study of preoperative IRX-2 immunotherapy in early breast cancer. Data came from immunoSEQ multiplex PCR; TCRdb stores just in-frame clones and leaves some out. In the table there are 95,000 to 100,000 clones, 86% of which are singletons. Sequences were derived from tumor tissue, sampled after IRX-2 immunotherapy. The receptors stem from a human donor with breast cancer. The CDR3 runs from the conserved cysteine through the conserved F or W. The D gene is left open where the match is weak. Expanded clones get a size class; other rows say once, few or many, or leave the size out.

d_call	clone_size	j_call	v_call	cdr3_aa	cdr3_nt
-	-	TRBJ1-2	TRBV18	CASSPLIGIYGYTF	TGTGCCAGCTCACCATTGATCGGGATTTATGGCTACACCTTC
TRBD2	-	TRBJ2-1	TRBV30	CAWSPRTPGLAVPEQFF	TGTGCCTGGAGTCCTAGAACTCCGGGACTAGCGGTACCTGAGCAGTTCTTC
-	once	TRBJ1-1	TRBV7-7	CASSLPPGTGSNTEAFF	TGTGCCAGCAGCTTACCCCCCGGGACGGGCTCGAACACTGAAGCTTTCTTT
TRBD1	-	TRBJ1-2	TRBV6-8	CASSPPGGWGYGYTF	TGTGCCAGCAGTCCTCCAGGGGGCTGGGGCTATGGCTACACCTTC
-	-	TRBJ2-3	TRBV29-1	CSADTGYTDTQYF	TGCAGCGCCGATACAGGGTACACAGATACGCAGTATTTT
-	few	TRBJ1-2	TRBV7-1	CASSSWGLGVDGYTF	TGTGCCAGCAGCTCCTGGGGGTTAGGAGTCGATGGCTACACCTTC
-	few	TRBJ1-5	TRBV4-1	CASSQGPGYSNQPQHF	TGCGCCAGCAGCCAAGGTCCAGGCTATAGCAATCAGCCCCAGCATTTT
-	once	TRBJ2-1	TRBV6-8	CASSYSTLRASYNEQFF	TGTGCCAGCAGTTACTCGACCTTACGGGCGAGCTACAATGAGCAGTTCTTC
-	-	TRBJ1-1	TRBV19	CASSIALAGRWAEAFF	TGTGCCAGTAGTATAGCCCTAGCAGGCCGCTGGGCTGAAGCTTTCTTT
-	-	TRBJ1-6	TRBV28	CASSLMNSLNSPLHF	TGTGCCAGCAGTTTAATGAACAGCCTAAATTCACCCCTCCACTTT
TRBD1	-	TRBJ2-1	TRBV7-1	CASSPKINRGEQFF	TGTGCCAGCAGCCCTAAGATAAACAGGGGTGAGCAGTTCTTC
TRBD2	-	TRBJ2-7	TRBV28	CASSLSLLAGGRTYEQYF	TGTGCCAGCAGTTTATCCCTCCTAGCGGGAGGGAGGACCTACGAGCAGTACTTC
-	-	TRBJ1-5	TRBV19	CASSPVFFNQPQHF	TGTGCCAGTAGTCCGGTGTTTTTCAATCAGCCCCAGCATTTT
-	-	TRBJ2-7	TRBV5-1	CASSPVQSQGEQYF	TGCGCCAGCAGCCCCGTTCAGTCGCAGGGCGAGCAGTACTTC
-	-	TRBJ2-5	TRBV9	CASSLLEETQYF	TGTGCCAGCAGCTTATTGGAGGAGACCCAGTACTTC
TRBD1	-	TRBJ1-5	TRBV19	CASFSTDRADQPQHF	TGTGCCAGTTTCTCCACGGACAGGGCTGATCAGCCCCAGCATTTT
-	-	TRBJ1-1	TRBV28	CASSLTDLNTEAFF	TGTGCCAGCAGTTTAACAGATCTGAACACTGAAGCTTTCTTT
-	-	TRBJ2-6	TRBV9	CASSVADASGTGANVLTF	TGTGCCAGCAGCGTAGCGGACGCCTCAGGGACTGGGGCCAACGTCCTGACTTTC
TRBD1	-	TRBJ1-2	TRBV6-8	CASSPGTGGGYTF	TGTGCCAGCAGTCCCGGGACAGGGGGTGGCTACACCTTC
-	-	TRBJ1-4	TRBV6-8	CASSYWPSQTEATNEKLFF	TGTGCCAGCAGTTACTGGCCATCTCAGACAGAAGCAACTAATGAAAAACTGTTTTTT
-	-	TRBJ1-2	TRBV29-1	CSVVQGIYGYTF	TGCAGCGTTGTACAGGGAATCTATGGCTACACCTTC
-	once	TRBJ1-2	TRBV14	CASSQDLRDYGGYTF	TGTGCCAGCAGCCAAGATCTCCGGGACTATGGTGGCTACACCTTC
-	-	TRBJ2-2	TRBV5-1	CASSLGPTLANTGELFF	TGCGCCAGCAGCTTGGGGCCAACCCTCGCGAACACCGGGGAGCTGTTTTTT
-	few	TRBJ1-5	TRBV28	CASRTDRPWGQPQHF	TGTGCCAGCAGAACAGACAGGCCCTGGGGTCAGCCCCAGCATTTT
-	-	TRBJ2-2	TRBV6-8	CASSYFGPNTGELFF	-
-	-	TRBJ1-5	TRBV28	CATNFKRGQGLNQPQHF	TGTGCCACGAACTTTAAAAGGGGCCAGGGGTTAAATCAGCCCCAGCATTTT
-	once	TRBJ1-4	TRBV5-1	CASSLAGGANEKLFF	TGCGCCAGCAGCTTAGCTGGGGGAGCTAATGAAAAACTGTTTTTT
-	-	TRBJ1-2	TRBV28	CASSSPGMLSYGYTF	TGTGCCAGCAGTTCCCCAGGGATGCTAAGCTATGGCTACACCTTC
-	few	TRBJ1-1	TRBV11-3	CASSLDSITHYTEAFF	TGTGCCAGCAGCTTAGACTCTATTACACATTACACTGAAGCTTTCTTT
-	-	TRBJ2-6	TRBV28	CASSPRAFSGANVLTF	TGTGCCAGCAGTCCCCGGGCCTTCTCTGGGGCCAACGTCCTGACTTTC
TRBD1	-	TRBJ2-3	TRBV12-5	CASARQGSTDTQYF	TGTGCCAGCGCGAGACAGGGAAGCACAGATACGCAGTATTTT
-	-	TRBJ2-5	TRBV28	CASRARGRVVAQYF	TGTGCCAGCAGGGCTAGGGGCCGGGTAGTGGCCCAGTACTTC
TRBD2	once	TRBJ2-1	TRBV10-3	CAISESLAGGNEQFF	TGTGCCATCAGTGAGAGTCTAGCGGGGGGCAATGAGCAGTTCTTC
TRBD1	-	TRBJ1-1	TRBV6-8	CASSYQTDRARSTEAFF	TGTGCCAGCAGTTACCAAACGGACAGGGCCCGCAGCACTGAAGCTTTCTTT
-	-	TRBJ1-4	TRBV6-8	CASTWTDKNEKLFF	TGTGCCAGCACGTGGACAGATAAGAATGAAAAACTGTTTTTT
-	-	TRBJ1-1	TRBV10-2	CASSSSIMNTEAFF	TGCGCCAGCAGTTCTTCAATCATGAACACTGAAGCTTTCTTT
-	-	TRBJ2-1	TRBV29-1	CSAKIAPGLPSYNEQFF	TGCAGCGCTAAGATAGCGCCGGGCCTTCCTTCCTACAATGAGCAGTTCTTC
-	once	TRBJ1-2	TRBV7-1	CASSPGVFSANYGYTF	TGTGCCAGCAGCCCGGGAGTCTTTTCAGCTAACTATGGCTACACCTTC
-	-	TRBJ2-3	TRBV7-1	CASSPGISGSTDTQYF	TGTGCCAGCAGCCCTGGGATTAGCGGTAGCACAGATACGCAGTATTTT
TRBD2	-	TRBJ2-2	TRBV6-8	CASRTTSGGAGELFF	TGTGCCAGCAGGACGACTAGCGGAGGGGCCGGGGAGCTGTTTTTT
TRBD2	-	TRBJ2-3	TRBV6-8	CASSPPPHGLAGGSPDTQYF	TGTGCCAGCAGTCCGCCACCCCACGGACTAGCGGGAGGGAGCCCAGATACGCAGTATTTT
-	-	TRBJ1-4	TRBV28	CASSLLILNNEKLFF	TGTGCCAGCAGCTTATTGATTCTTAATAATGAAAAACTGTTTTTT
-	-	TRBJ2-2	TRBV18	CASSPATGELFF	TGTGCCAGCTCACCAGCGACGGGGGAGCTGTTTTTT
-	-	TRBJ1-3	TRBV14	CASSLQYKNTIYF	TGTGCCAGCAGCCTTCAATACAAAAACACCATATATTTT
TRBD1	-	TRBJ1-1	TRBV14	CASSLTGFGYTEAFF	TGTGCCAGCAGTCTGACAGGGTTTGGATACACTGAAGCTTTCTTT
-	-	TRBJ2-2	TRBV29-1	CSGGAYTGELFF	TGCAGCGGAGGGGCCTACACCGGGGAGCTGTTTTTT
TRBD1	-	TRBJ1-3	TRBV18	CASSPDRAGNTIYF	TGTGCCAGCTCTCCCGACAGGGCTGGAAACACCATATATTTT
TRBD1	-	TRBJ1-1	TRBV19	CASKGQGRSLEAFF	TGTGCCAGTAAGGGACAGGGGCGCTCGCTCGAAGCTTTCTTT
-	-	TRBJ1-1	TRBV5-1	CASSLGAGARTEAFF	TGCGCCAGCAGCTTGGGTGCGGGGGCGCGCACTGAAGCTTTCTTT
-	-	TRBJ1-6	TRBV6-8	CASRPQGGFQNSPLHF	TGTGCCAGCAGACCCCAGGGTGGGTTTCAGAATTCACCCCTCCACTTT
-	-	TRBJ2-3	TRBV2	CASSVGRGTDTQYF	TGTGCCAGCAGTGTAGGCAGGGGCACAGATACGCAGTATTTT
-	-	TRBJ2-1	TRBV6-8	CASSSPHGRGFHEQFF	TGTGCCAGCAGTTCCCCACACGGGCGGGGTTTTCATGAGCAGTTCTTC
-	-	TRBJ1-3	TRBV5-1	CASRPGSTGNTIYF	TGCGCCAGCCGACCGGGGTCAACCGGAAACACCATATATTTT
-	-	TRBJ1-1	TRBV12-2	CASRLGDRDPEAFF	TGTGCAAGTCGCTTAGGGGACAGGGACCCTGAAGCTTTCTTT
TRBD2	-	TRBJ2-7	TRBV6-8	CAISAAASGNYEQYF	TGTGCCATCAGCGCCGCGGCTAGCGGGAACTACGAGCAGTACTTC
TRBD2	-	TRBJ2-1	TRBV29-1	CSVPGTGTSGRATYNEQFF	TGCAGCGTTCCCGGGACAGGGACTAGCGGGAGGGCGACATACAATGAGCAGTTCTTC
-	-	TRBJ2-2	TRBV18	CASSPISGVPFTGELFF	TGTGCCAGCTCACCAATTTCAGGGGTTCCCTTCACCGGGGAGCTGTTTTTT
-	-	TRBJ1-1	TRBV6-8	CASERRNTEAFF	TGTGCCAGCGAGAGAAGAAACACTGAAGCTTTCTTT